The 30 T cell receptor beta chains listed next were all sequenced from one sample in a study of blood T cell repertoires in COVID-19. The assay was immunoSEQ multiplex PCR, and TCRdb's table has in-frame clones only and misses some. The sample consists of about 130,000 clones, about 83% of them appearing once. Sequencing input: peripheral blood. These TCRs come from a man in his sixties with acute or convalescent COVID-19.

The chain uses TRBV6-4 and TRBJ1-1; D gene unclear. The V and J ends lost 3 bases and 2 bases respectively, with 7 bases between them. Germline V CDR1 and CDR2: MRHNA, SNTAGT. The CDR3 consists of 13 residues. CDR3 nucleotide sequence: TGTGCCAGCAGTGAAAACAGAAACACTGAAGCTTTCTTT. This codes for CASSENRNTEAFF.

This CDR3 reads CASSLRHRDRTMEQFF. The CDR3 region has the DNA TGTGCCAGCAGCTTGCGACATAGGGACAGGACTATGGAGCAGTTCTTC. This chain uses TRBV9 with TRBJ2-1, with 8 nucleotides matching TRBD1. The germline gives CDR1 SGDLS, CDR2 YYNGEE. V shed 4 bases and J 10 bases; nucleotides not matched to a gene: 16. The CDR3 has 16 residues.

V is TRBV5-4 and J is TRBJ2-2; 9 bases are a match to TRBD1. The CDR3 runs to 16 residues. CDR1 is SGHNT and CDR2 is YYREEE in the germline V gene (reference sequence). J was trimmed by 6 bases and V by 2 bases; bases with no gene match: 8. The DNA of the CDR3 is TGTGCCAGCAGCTTACTGGGACAGGGAATACCCGGGGAGCTGTTTTTT. Translating gives CASSLLGQGIPGELFF. The variable domain in full, completed from reference TRBV5-4 and TRBJ2-2, reads ETGVTQSPTHLIKTRGQQVTLRCSSQSGHNTVSWYQQALGQGPQFIFQYYREEENGRGNFPPRFSGLQFPNYSSELNVNALELDDSALYLCASSLLGQGIPGELFFGEGSRLTVL.

The CDR3 is CASRPLAESYNEQFF. CDR3 coding DNA: TGTGCCAGCAGGCCACTAGCGGAATCCTACAATGAGCAGTTCTTC. V usage is TRBV7-9 and J usage is TRBJ2-1; 8 bases fit TRBD2. After removal of 6 bases from V and 1 base from J, the junction contained 5 bases not matched to a gene. Looked up from germline, CDR1 is SEHNR and CDR2 is FQNEAQ (reference sequence). The CDR3 totals 15 residues.

This clone turned up a few times. V usage is TRBV7-9 and J usage is TRBJ1-2; D not certain. Deletions cut 4 bases from V and 7 bases from J, with 16 bases between. In germline, CDR1 is SEHNR, CDR2 FQNEAQ (reference sequence). The CDR3 totals 14 residues. For the CDR3, the DNA is TGTGCCAGCAGCTCAGAGGTCCCTCCGAGTGGCTACACCTTC. Its translation: CASSSEVPPSGYTF.

This clone appeared a single time. J is TRBJ2-1 and V is TRBV3-1 (or the pseudogene TRBV3-2), with D maybe TRBD1 (5 bases). The CDR3 has 15 amino acids. V was shortened by 1 base and J by 3 bases, with 10 bases between the two germline ends. The germline V gene has CDR1 LGHDT and CDR2 YNNKEL (reference sequence). Here the CDR3 reads CASSQGGRVYNEQFF. CDR3 coding DNA: TGTGCCAGCAGCCAAGGGGGCAGGGTCTACAATGAGCAGTTCTTC.

This chain uses TRBV5-4 with TRBJ1-5; a weak D match, TRBD1 (5 bases). V was clipped by 4 bases and J by 6 bases, with 14 bases between them. Germline CDR1 SGHNT, CDR2 YYREEE (reference sequence). The CDR3 has 14 residues. This chain's CDR3 is CASSRDGAGQPQHF. CDR3 nucleotides: TGTGCCAGCAGCCGCGATGGGGCTGGTCAGCCCCAGCATTTT.

The rearrangement joins TRBV5-6 to TRBJ1-2, with 9 bases lining up with TRBD1. Per the germline V gene, CDR1 is SGHDT and CDR2 is YYEEEE. This CDR3 contains 14 residues. Trimming cost V 3 bases and J 5 bases; bases outside gene matches: 5. The CDR3 nucleotides are TGTGCCAGCAGCTGGACAGGGGAGGGGTATGGCTACACCTTC. This gives the protein CASSWTGEGYGYTF.

The chain carries TRBV27 and TRBJ1-1, with D hard to call. V was shortened by 7 bases and J by 7 bases, with 19 bases between the two germline ends. The V gene's germline CDR1 is MNHEY and CDR2 SMNVEV (reference sequence). This CDR3 is built from 14 residues. The CDR3 loop reads CASKLSRGSGEAFF. CDR3 nucleotides: TGTGCCAGCAAACTATCACGGGGTAGTGGTGAAGCTTTCTTT.

The chain has TRBV27 and TRBJ2-4, with a tentative D call TRBD1 (6 bases). V lost 3 bases and J lost 10, with 13 bases in between. The CDR3 runs to 13 residues. The germline V gene encodes CDR1 MNHEY and CDR2 SMNVEV (reference sequence). CDR3: CASSFGQGRIQYF. Written as DNA, the CDR3 is TGTGCCAGCAGTTTCGGGCAGGGGAGAATTCAGTACTTC.

The chain couples TRBV6-5 to TRBJ2-1, with 13 bases matching TRBD2. Trimming removed 6 bases from V and 5 bases from J; junction bases left unmatched: 4. CDR1 is MNHEY, CDR2 SVGAGI, per germline. The CDR3 runs 15 residues. DNA for the CDR3: TGTGCCAGCAGACTAGCGGGAGGGCCTAACAATGAGCAGTTCTTC. Its protein product is CASRLAGGPNNEQFF.

This clone was counted between two and nine times. The rearrangement joins TRBV5-1 to TRBJ1-1; D remains ambiguous. Trimming removed 0 bases at V and 1 base at J, with 7 bases between. CDR1 and CDR2 (germline): SGHRS, YFSETQ. The CDR3 runs 14 residues. The CDR3 reads CASSLEQPNTEAFF. The CDR3 coding sequence is TGCGCCAGCAGCTTGGAACAGCCGAACACTGAAGCTTTCTTT.

The chain is built from TRBV28 and TRBJ1-5, with 12 bases aligning to TRBD1. J lost 9 bases, V lost 6 bases, and 9 bases had no gene match. This CDR3 has 15 amino acids. Per germline, CDR1 MDHEN and CDR2 SYDVKM. This CDR3 is CASSPGTGGGRPQHF. The CDR3 nucleotides read TGTGCCAGCAGCCCAGGGACAGGGGGCGGGCGGCCCCAGCATTTT.

The V and J genes are TRBV7-8 and TRBJ1-2, with D perhaps TRBD1 (6 bases). V lost 5 bases to trimming and J lost 8 bases, with 21 bases between them. The CDR3 consists of 15 residues. CDR1 is SGHVS, CDR2 FQNEAQ, per germline. CDR3 sequence reads: CASSTRTGNVGGYTF. CDR3 coding DNA: TGTGCCAGCAGCACGCGCACAGGGAACGTGGGAGGCTACACCTTC.

The chain joins TRBV18 to TRBJ2-7; 9 bases agree with TRBD2. The CDR3 loop spans 14 amino acids. The germline gives CDR1 KGHSH, CDR2 LQKENI. The V gene end was trimmed by 3 bases and the J gene end by 3 bases; junction bases not matched to a gene: 3. This CDR3 is CASSPTSGDYEQYF. CDR3 DNA sequence: TGTGCCAGCTCACCGACTAGCGGAGACTACGAGCAGTACTTC.

The rearrangement joins TRBV6-2 or TRBV6-3 to TRBJ1-2, with a tentative D call TRBD1 (5 bases). CDR1 is MNHEY and CDR2 is SVGEGT in the germline V gene. The CDR3 has 12 amino acids. Trimming shortened V by 0 bases and J by 13 bases, and 12 bases separated the two germline ends. For the CDR3, the DNA is TGTGCCAGCAGTTACTCGGTGGGGCCACTCACCTTC. Residues: CASSYSVGPLTF.

The gene calls are TRBV5-4 and TRBJ1-4; D is undetermined. This CDR3 spans 17 amino acids. V lost 5 bases and J 3 bases, leaving 20 bases between the germline ends. Germline CDR1 SGHNT, CDR2 YYREEE (reference sequence). The DNA for the CDR3 is TGTGCCAGCAGTCTTACAGTGAGACAAGCAGCTAATGAAAAACTGTTTTTT. Protein: CASSLTVRQAANEKLFF.

This sequence joins TRBV7-2 and TRBJ1-6; no definite D call. CDR1 is SGHTA and CDR2 is FQGNSA in the germline V gene. Deletions cut 1 base from V and 11 bases from J, with 6 bases between. CDR3 size: 12 residues. CDR3 loop: CASSLDLPPLHF. The DNA for the CDR3 is TGTGCCAGCAGCTTAGATCTTCCACCCCTCCACTTT.

This chain links TRBV6-1 with TRBJ1-2; D gene ambiguous. Trimming cost V 0 bases and J 4 bases, with 15 bases left between them. CDR3 length: 16 residues. Per the germline V gene, CDR1 is MNHNS and CDR2 is SASEGT. CDR3 sequence: CASSEAMARSLYGYTF. The CDR3 DNA follows: TGTGCCAGCAGTGAAGCGATGGCGAGGTCCCTCTATGGCTACACCTTC.

This clone is a singleton in its sample. The chain carries TRBV7-9 and TRBJ2-5; a weak D match, TRBD2 (5 bases). V gave up 5 bases and J gave up 0 bases, with 13 bases separating them. The germline V gene has CDR1 SEHNR and CDR2 FQNEAQ (reference sequence). The CDR3 has 15 amino acids. CDR3 residues: CASSPPGGNQETQYF. In DNA form, the CDR3 reads TGTGCCAGCAGCCCCCCTGGAGGAAACCAAGAGACCCAGTACTTC.

The chain recombines TRBV18 with TRBJ1-5; the D gene is possibly TRBD1 (6 bases). V lost 6 bases and J lost 3, with 9 bases in between. This CDR3 has 13 amino acids. Looked up from germline, CDR1 is KGHSH and CDR2 is LQKENI. In DNA form, the CDR3 reads TGTGCCAGCTCGAGGGACATCAATCAGCCCCAGCATTTT. Its translation is CASSRDINQPQHF.

In DNA, the CDR3 is TGTGCCAGCAGCTTAAGGGGTGTGGATGAGCAGTTCTTC. Translation: CASSLRGVDEQFF. The chain has TRBV5-5 and TRBJ2-1; tentatively, D is TRBD1 (5 bases). Per the germline V gene, CDR1 is SGHKS and CDR2 is YYEKEE (reference sequence). V lost 2 bases to trimming and J lost 8 bases, with 11 bases between them. CDR3 size: 13 residues.

The chain is built from TRBV28 and TRBJ1-6, with D unclear. Germline CDR1 and CDR2: MDHEN and SYDVKM. The CDR3 has 14 amino acids. Between the trimmed V and J ends, which lost 2 bases and 7 bases, there was a span of 9 bases. The chain's CDR3 is CASSLNRRNSPLHF. DNA of the CDR3: TGTGCCAGCAGTTTAAATAGGCGGAATTCACCCCTCCACTTT.

This clone was detected only once. V gene TRBV25-1 combines with J gene TRBJ1-1; D may be TRBD1 (6 bases). The germline CDR1 and CDR2 sequences are MGHDK and SYGVNS. There are 16 residues in the CDR3. V was cut by 8 bases and J by 0 bases, with 19 bases left in between. The CDR3 loop reads CASRRQGPSMNTEAFF. CDR3 DNA sequence: TGTGCCAGCCGGAGGCAGGGGCCTTCCATGAACACTGAAGCTTTCTTT.

This chain links TRBV14 with TRBJ1-6; 7 nucleotides agree with TRBD1. In germline, CDR1 is SGHDN, CDR2 FVKESK. Trimming took 5 bases from V and 10 from J; bases not matched to a gene: 14. This CDR3 has 16 residues. DNA for the CDR3: TGTGCCAGCAGCGATCGGAGGTCAGGGGGTTACTCACCCCTCCACTTT. It codes for CASSDRRSGGYSPLHF.

CDR3 region: CASSRRQSSYEQYF. The CDR3, as DNA: TGTGCCAGCAGCCGAAGACAGAGCTCCTACGAGCAGTACTTC. The V and J genes are TRBV9 and TRBJ2-7, with D possibly matching TRBD1 (5 bases). CDR3 length equals 14 residues. Germline V lookup: CDR1 SGDLS, CDR2 YYNGEE. V was pared by 4 bases and J by 0 bases, with 11 bases between.

The chain couples TRBV12-1 to TRBJ1-2; the D segment call TRBD1 is taken from the table without a DNA check. TRBV12-1 is a recognized pseudogene. The CDR3 loop spans 20 amino acids. CDR3 nucleotide sequence: TGTGCCAGCAGCTTTAGTAACCCTAAAAGTTGGGGGCCTATTAACTATGGCTACACCTTC. As protein: CASSFSNPKSWGPINYGYTF.

The genes are TRBV7-2 and TRBJ2-1, with D possibly TRBD1 on 6 matching bases. The V and J ends lost 5 bases and 9 bases respectively, with 17 bases between them. CDR1 is SGHTA, CDR2 FQGNSA, per germline. The CDR3 covers 14 residues. The CDR3 is CASSPRLQGTEQFF. Here the CDR3 DNA reads TGTGCCAGCAGCCCAAGGCTCCAGGGGACTGAGCAGTTCTTC.

This rearrangement joins TRBV2 to TRBJ1-1; 7 bases agree with TRBD1. The CDR3 sequence is 13 residues long. Trimming removed 8 bases from V and 8 bases from J; junction bases left unmatched: 11. The germline V gene encodes CDR1 SNHLY and CDR2 FYNNEI. As DNA, the CDR3 is TGTGCCAGCCAAGGGGGCGGGCAGGGGGAAGCTTTCTTT. Amino acid sequence: CASQGGGQGEAFF.

CDR3 bases: TGTGCCAGCAGTTGGAACAGGGCCTACGAGCAGTACTTC. Amino acids: CASSWNRAYEQYF. V and J are TRBV28 and TRBJ2-7, with D tentatively TRBD1 (6 bases). This CDR3 has 13 residues. From germline, CDR1 is MDHEN and CDR2 SYDVKM. Between the trimmed V and J ends, which lost 4 bases and 2 bases, there was a span of 9 bases.